The 12 T cell receptor beta chains listed next were all sequenced from one sample in a study of control samples from healthy donors and cancer patients. Only in-frame clones appear in the TCRdb table, and some are missing; sequencing was by immunoSEQ multiplex PCR. The profile shows approximately 150,000 clones, about 89% of them singletons. Sequenced material: blood. The origin of the receptors is a man younger than 40 in good health.

This chain links TRBV11-2 with TRBJ2-2; D possibly matches TRBD1 or TRBD2 (5 bases each). There are 14 residues in the CDR3. From germline, CDR1 is SGHAT and CDR2 FQNNGV. The V and J ends lost 1 base and 6 bases respectively, with 9 bases between them. The CDR3 bases are TGTGCCAGCAGCTTAGTGCAGGGAGCCGGGGAGCTGTTTTTT. As protein: CASSLVQGAGELFF.

The gene calls are TRBV5-1 and TRBJ2-2; 11 bases agree with TRBD2. CDR1 SGHRS and CDR2 YFSETQ come from the germline V gene. The CDR3 is 15 amino acids. J was trimmed by 6 bases and V by 4 bases; bases with no gene match: 5. The CDR3 reads CASSVTSGESGELFF. As DNA, the CDR3 is TGCGCCAGCAGCGTGACTAGCGGGGAGTCCGGGGAGCTGTTTTTT.

The chain is built from TRBV3-1 (or the pseudogene TRBV3-2) and TRBJ2-7; 10 nucleotides agree with TRBD2. Germline assignment: CDR1 LGHDT and CDR2 YNNKEL (reference sequence). The V segment lost 4 bases and the J segment 5 bases; nucleotides outside the gene matches: 11. The CDR3 is 16 amino acids. CDR3 protein: CASSPNRPSGSHEQYF. CDR3 DNA: TGTGCCAGCAGCCCCAACAGGCCTAGCGGGAGCCACGAGCAGTACTTC.

The chain has TRBV19 and TRBJ2-2; 9 bases line up with TRBD1. The ends lost 6 bases at V and 7 bases at J; junction bases unmatched: 9. Germline CDR1 LNHDA, CDR2 SQIVND (reference sequence). The CDR3 consists of 15 residues. The CDR3 reads CASRTGQGIVGELFF. As DNA, the CDR3 is TGTGCCAGTAGGACTGGACAGGGGATTGTCGGGGAGCTGTTTTTT.

The chain joins TRBV6-2 or TRBV6-3 to TRBJ1-5; no firm D call. Deletions cut 2 bases from V and 1 base from J, with 9 bases between. This CDR3 has 15 amino acids. Germline assignment: CDR1 MNHEY and CDR2 SVGEGT. The CDR3 region has the DNA TGTGCCAGCAGTTACGTTGGCGGGAGCAATCAGCCCCAGCATTTT. As protein: CASSYVGGSNQPQHF.

The chain links TRBV6-5 to TRBJ2-7, with a weak D call TRBD1 (7 bases). Germline CDR1 is MNHEY and CDR2 is SVGAGI. The CDR3 loop spans 12 amino acids. The ends were cut back, 6 bases at V and 6 bases at J, with 12 bases in the middle. Here the CDR3 DNA reads TGTGCCAGCAGGGGGACAGCGGGCGAGCAGTACTTC. This codes for CASRGTAGEQYF.

Regarding this clone: The sample carries other DNA sequences with the same CDR3. V and J are TRBV6-5 and TRBJ1-1; D is perhaps TRBD1 (5 bases). Germline CDR1 MNHEY, CDR2 SVGAGI. The CDR3 covers 13 residues. The V and J ends lost 2 bases and 2 bases respectively, with 6 bases between them. CDR3 DNA sequence: TGTGCCAGCAGTTACAGGGGAAACACTGAAGCTTTCTTT. Translation: CASSYRGNTEAFF.

The gene calls are TRBV10-3 and TRBJ1-2; 8 bases map to TRBD1. V shed 6 bases and J 7 bases; nucleotides not matched to a gene: 7. The CDR3 extends over 13 amino acids. Germline V CDR1 and CDR2: ENHRY, SYGVKD. The CDR3 protein is CAISPDDRGGYTF. The CDR3 DNA sequence: TGTGCCATCAGCCCCGACGACAGGGGTGGCTACACCTTC.

The chain links TRBV5-6 to TRBJ2-7; D not resolved. This CDR3 has 12 amino acids. Trimming took off 0 bases at V and 7 bases at J, with 8 bases between the two ends. Germline CDR1 SGHDT, CDR2 YYEEEE. CDR3 region: CASSLGLLEQYF. CDR3 sequence (DNA): TGTGCCAGCAGCTTGGGACTGCTGGAGCAGTACTTC.

As DNA, the CDR3 is TGTGCCAGCAGTATTACCGGGACAGGGGCGTGGGAGACCCAGTACTTC. The encoded protein is CASSITGTGAWETQYF. The chain is built from TRBV5-4 and TRBJ2-5; 10 bases map to TRBD1. From germline, CDR1 is SGHNT and CDR2 YYREEE (reference sequence). The junction had 12 bases not matched to a gene; V was cut back by 5 bases and J by 5 bases. The CDR3 loop spans 16 amino acids. Complete variable domain (other parts from reference TRBV5-4 and TRBJ2-5): ETGVTQSPTHLIKTRGQQVTLRCSSQSGHNTVSWYQQALGQGPQFIFQYYREEENGRGNFPPRFSGLQFPNYSSELNVNALELDDSALYLCASSITGTGAWETQYFGPGTRLLVL.

This clone showed up just once. The chain carries TRBV4-3 and TRBJ1-1; D perhaps matches TRBD1 (6 bases). The V gene's germline CDR1 is LGHNA and CDR2 YSLEER. The V end was cut by 1 base, the J end by 1 base, with 7 bases between. There are 14 residues in the CDR3. This chain's CDR3 is CASSQVRGNTEAFF. In DNA, the CDR3 is TGCGCCAGCAGCCAAGTCAGGGGGAACACTGAAGCTTTCTTT.

The chain carries TRBV21-1 and TRBJ1-6. TRBV21-1 is a documented pseudogene. CDR3 size: 14 residues. CDR3 in DNA: TGTGCCAGCAGCAGGAGAAGTAAGGGTTCACCCCTCCACTTT. Translation gives CASSRRSKGSPLHF.